The source of this T cell receptor (beta chain) is a study of blood T cell repertoires in COVID-19. Study context: Some COVID-19 samples were acute and others convalescent; all came from the United States, Italy and Spain. PBMCs, B-cell-depleted T cells, or T cells were the source of the cDNA or gDNA that made up the material.

The CDR3 has 15 amino acids. The V gene's germline CDR1 is KGHSH and CDR2 LQKENI. V dropped 5 bases and J dropped 3; count of bases not matched to a gene: 6. Per the authors' pipeline: Estimation of nucleated cell counts was performed using reference gene primer amplification. Produced via immunoSEQ multiplex PCR; TCRdb's table is partial and in-frame only. V, J and clone size derive from that table, while D and trimming were established from the DNA sequence. The repertoire holds about 140,000 clones, with approximately 84% as singletons. The chain recombines TRBV18 with TRBJ2-1; 8 positions match TRBD2. Material: peripheral blood. The TCR comes from a woman aged 55-69 years with acute or convalescent COVID-19. The CDR3 DNA reads as TGTGCCAGCTCAGGACTAGCTGCCCTCTACAATGAGCAGTTCTTC. Translated: CASSGLAALYNEQFF.